The 26 T cell receptor beta chains reported below all come from one sample, sequenced in a study of cytomegalovirus exposure and HLA in healthy donors. 60 Vbeta and 13 Jbeta primers were used in PCR. The method was immunoSEQ multiplex PCR; TCRdb's version includes in-frame clones alone and lacks a portion of them. The table has 150,000 to 200,000 clones, roughly 70% seen once; the top ten hold approximately 2.8%. Sequenced input: PBMCs. The receptors here all came from a woman aged 30 to 39 in good health and CMV-seronegative.

In this sample, this clone turned up once. This chain links TRBV9 with TRBJ2-3, with TRBD2 matching 12 bases. V gave up 4 bases and J gave up 2 bases; unmatched junction bases: 5. Germline CDR1 is SGDLS and CDR2 is YYNGEE. The CDR3 loop spans 16 amino acids. Here the CDR3 reads CASSQTSGGNTDTQYF. The CDR3 nucleotides are TGTGCCAGCAGCCAGACTAGCGGGGGCAACACAGATACGCAGTATTTT.

This sequence joins TRBV5-4 and TRBJ1-1, with D unresolved. CDR3 length equals 11 residues. Trimming shortened V by 3 bases and J by 7 bases, and 7 bases separated the two germline ends. Germline lookup yields CDR1 SGHNT and CDR2 YYREEE (reference sequence). CDR3 loop: CASSSEGEAFF. In DNA form, the CDR3 reads TGTGCCAGCAGCTCGGAGGGTGAAGCTTTCTTT.

This clone was seen a handful of times. The chain combines TRBV5-4 with TRBJ2-1; 9 bases are a match to TRBD2. The junction had 8 bases not matched to a gene; V was cut back by 0 bases and J by 7 bases. Germline loops: CDR1 SGHNT, CDR2 YYREEE (reference sequence). This CDR3 comprises 16 residues. The CDR3 is CASSLAGREGLNEQFF. In DNA, the CDR3 is TGTGCCAGCAGCTTGGCAGGGCGGGAGGGCCTGAATGAGCAGTTCTTC.

The chain recombines TRBV28 with TRBJ1-2; D unresolved. The V end lost 6 bases, the J end lost 4 bases, and 15 bases lay between the germline ends. CDR3 length equals 14 residues. The V gene's germline CDR1 is MDHEN and CDR2 SYDVKM. In DNA, the CDR3 is TGTGCCAGCAGCCCTAGACTCTCTCCCTATGGCTACACCTTC. This gives the protein CASSPRLSPYGYTF.

This rearrangement joins TRBV11-2 to TRBJ2-1; 13 nucleotides align to TRBD2. V dropped 0 bases and J dropped 4; count of bases not matched to a gene: 3. CDR3 length equals 17 residues. Germline CDR1 is SGHAT and CDR2 is FQNNGV. CDR3 loop: CASSLELGLAGYNEQFF. As DNA, the CDR3 is TGTGCCAGCAGCTTAGAGCTGGGACTAGCGGGATACAATGAGCAGTTCTTC. Using reference TRBV11-2 and TRBJ2-1 for the parts outside the CDR3, the full variable domain is EAGVAQSPRYKIIEKRQSVAFWCNPISGHATLYWYQQILGQGPKLLIQFQNNGVVDDSQLPKDRFSAERLKGVDSTLKIQPAKLEDSAVYLCASSLELGLAGYNEQFFGPGTRLTVL.

This chain connects TRBV5-1 to TRBJ2-5; the D gene is possibly TRBD2 (6 bases). Trimming removed 3 bases at V and 2 bases at J, with 11 bases between. The CDR3 contains 14 residues. From germline, CDR1 is SGHRS and CDR2 YFSETQ. The CDR3, as DNA: TGCGCCAGCAGCTCTGTGACTAGTCAAGAGACCCAGTACTTC. Amino acids: CASSSVTSQETQYF.

The J gene is TRBJ2-5, the V gene TRBV10-3; possible D gene TRBD2, 5 bases. V was trimmed by 10 bases and J by 1 base, leaving 19 bases between them. This CDR3 has 15 amino acids. Germline V lookup: CDR1 ENHRY, CDR2 SYGVKD. In nucleotides, the CDR3 is TGTGCCACCACCTATGGGAGTTCTACCCAAGAGACCCAGTACTTC. Encoded protein: CATTYGSSTQETQYF.

The chain employs TRBV9 and TRBJ2-1; 9 bases align to TRBD1. CDR1 and CDR2 (germline): SGDLS, YYNGEE. The CDR3 consists of 15 residues. Unmatched junction bases numbered 7, after V lost 2 bases and J lost 7 bases. Here the CDR3 DNA reads TGTGCCAGCAGCGTTGGAACAGGGGGCCTAAATGAGCAGTTCTTC. It specifies CASSVGTGGLNEQFF.

V gene TRBV2 combines with J gene TRBJ1-5, with TRBD1 as a possible D gene (6 bases). CDR1 is SNHLY, CDR2 FYNNEI, per germline. The CDR3 is 15 residues long. V was pared by 7 bases and J by 4 bases, with 17 bases between. The CDR3 coding sequence is TGTGCCAGCACTTGGGACACAGGCCAAAATCAGCCCCAGCATTTT. The encoded protein is CASTWDTGQNQPQHF. Full variable domain (missing parts from reference TRBV2 and TRBJ1-5): EPEVTQTPSHQVTQMGQEVILRCVPISNHLYFYWYRQILGQKVEFLVSFYNNEISEKSEIFDDQFSVERPDGSNFTLKIRSTKLEDSAMYFCASTWDTGQNQPQHFGDGTRLSIL.

This chain links TRBV29-1 with TRBJ2-1, with 9 bases identical to TRBD2. This CDR3 is built from 12 residues. Trimming at V came to 8 bases and at J to 6 bases, leaving 5 bases not matched to a gene. Germline V gives CDR1 SQVTM, CDR2 ANQGSEA. Here the CDR3 reads CSPRTSANEQFF. DNA for the CDR3: TGCAGCCCACGGACTAGCGCCAATGAGCAGTTCTTC.

V and J are TRBV28 and TRBJ1-2; 10 nucleotides match TRBD1. Germline V gene lookup returns CDR1 MDHEN and CDR2 SYDVKM. V was pared by 4 bases and J by 0 bases, with 11 bases of the junction left unmatched. This CDR3 has 18 amino acids. The CDR3 coding sequence is TGTGCCAGCAGTTCCACTCCCGGGACAGGGGAACCTAACTATGGCTACACCTTC. Its protein is CASSSTPGTGEPNYGYTF.

V usage is TRBV6-4 and J usage is TRBJ1-5; D gene ambiguous. This CDR3 contains 13 residues. Germline CDR1 and CDR2: MRHNA and SNTAGT. The V end was cut by 6 bases, the J end by 7 bases, with 13 bases between. CDR3 region: CASSSELGQPQHF. The CDR3 region has the DNA TGTGCCAGCAGCTCTGAGTTGGGCCAGCCCCAGCATTTT.

V gene TRBV28 combines with J gene TRBJ1-1; TRBD1 is a possible D gene (5 bases). Trimming took off 5 bases at V and 9 bases at J, with 13 bases between the two ends. The CDR3 runs 12 residues. Per germline, CDR1 MDHEN and CDR2 SYDVKM. CDR3 region: CASSVGGGKAFF. CDR3 DNA: TGTGCCAGCAGTGTTGGCGGGGGGAAAGCTTTCTTT.

This sequence joins TRBV25-1 and TRBJ2-1, with no clear D. The germline V and J ends were trimmed by 3 bases and 7 bases, with 10 bases remaining between them. Germline V gene sequence: CDR1 MGHDK, CDR2 SYGVNS. This CDR3 has 13 amino acids. CDR3 nucleotides: TGTGCCAGCAGTGAGTTTTCAGGAAATGAGCAGTTCTTC. Its translation is CASSEFSGNEQFF.

The CDR3 reads CASSLSGTGGYNEQFF. Here the CDR3 DNA reads TGTGCCAGCAGCCTATCCGGGACAGGGGGCTACAATGAGCAGTTCTTC. The chain uses TRBV7-3 and TRBJ2-1, with TRBD1 identical over 11 bases. This CDR3 contains 16 residues. With V trimmed by 5 bases and J by 3 bases, 6 bases remained unmatched. Per the germline V gene, CDR1 is SGHTA and CDR2 is FQGTGA.

The CDR3 bases are TGTGCCAGCAGCACTTATAGCGGGAGGGCCCCGACCGGGGAGCTGTTTTTT. This gives the protein CASSTYSGRAPTGELFF. The chain uses TRBV7-9 and TRBJ2-2; 11 nucleotides agree with TRBD2. CDR3 size: 17 residues. After removal of 5 bases from V and 5 bases from J, the junction contained 10 bases not matched to a gene. In germline, CDR1 is SEHNR, CDR2 FQNEAQ (reference sequence).

DNA for the CDR3: TGTGCCAGCAGCGTAGGGAGCGCTCAACACAATGAGCAGTTCTTC. Translating gives CASSVGSAQHNEQFF. The chain couples TRBV6-1 to TRBJ2-1, with D possibly TRBD2 on 5 matching bases. This CDR3 is built from 15 residues. The V gene lost 6 bases and the J gene lost 5 bases, with 17 bases spanning the gap. CDR1 and CDR2 from the germline V gene are MNHNS and SASEGT.

J is TRBJ2-7 and V is TRBV11-2; D is possibly TRBD2 (5 bases). CDR1 SGHAT and CDR2 FQNNGV come from the germline V gene. The CDR3 runs to 14 residues. V was clipped by 2 bases and J by 2 bases, with 10 bases between them. The CDR3 nucleotides read TGTGCCAGCAGCTTATCGGGAACCCCCTACGAGCAGTACTTC. Its translation: CASSLSGTPYEQYF.

In DNA form, the CDR3 reads TGTGCCAGCAGTCCGGGGCGGGGCGCCTACAATGAGCAGTTCTTC. It translates to CASSPGRGAYNEQFF. J is TRBJ2-1 and V is TRBV28, with D possibly being TRBD2 (6 bases). V was clipped by 5 bases and J by 2 bases, with 13 bases between them. Germline CDR1 and CDR2: MDHEN and SYDVKM. The CDR3 consists of 15 residues.

The table lists this clone with a count of one. The chain joins TRBV18 to TRBJ1-2; D gene ambiguous. Per germline, CDR1 KGHSH and CDR2 LQKENI. The CDR3 runs 13 residues. V was pared by 6 bases and J by 3 bases, with 11 bases between. For the CDR3, the DNA is TGTGCCAGCTCTCCAACACTAGACTATGGCTACACCTTC. Protein: CASSPTLDYGYTF.

The gene calls are TRBV11-3 and TRBJ2-1; 7 nucleotides agree with TRBD2. The V segment lost 3 bases and the J segment 1 base; nucleotides outside the gene matches: 9. CDR1 SGHNT and CDR2 YENEEA come from the germline V gene. The CDR3 sequence is 17 residues long. CDR3 sequence (DNA): TGTGCCAGCAGCTTGGGAGTAGCGGGCGAATCCTACAATGAGCAGTTCTTC. This encodes CASSLGVAGESYNEQFF. The complete variable domain, with remaining parts taken from reference TRBV11-3 and TRBJ2-1, reads EAGVVQSPRYKIIEKKQPVAFWCNPISGHNTLYWYLQNLGQGPELLIRYENEEAVDDSQLPKDRFSAERLKGVDSTLKIQPAELGDSAVYLCASSLGVAGESYNEQFFGPGTRLTVL.

This chain connects TRBV5-5 to TRBJ1-4, with 9 bases fitting TRBD1. Germline V gene data show CDR1 as SGHKS and CDR2 as YYEKEE (reference sequence). With V trimmed by 4 bases and J by 6 bases, 13 bases remained unmatched. The CDR3 consists of 17 residues. The CDR3 DNA sequence: TGTGCCAGCAGCCGTGTCAACCACCGGGACAGGGATGAAAAACTGTTTTTT. Translating gives CASSRVNHRDRDEKLFF.

The chain joins TRBV7-7 to TRBJ2-1; 9 bases agree with TRBD1. In germline, CDR1 is SSHAT, CDR2 FNYEAQ (reference sequence). There are 15 residues in the CDR3. Trimming at V came to 5 bases and at J to 1 base, leaving 3 bases not matched to a gene. The CDR3 loop is CASSPGQGSYNEQFF. The CDR3 bases are TGTGCCAGCAGCCCGGGACAGGGATCCTACAATGAGCAGTTCTTC.

This sequence joins TRBV6-4 and TRBJ2-4, with D possibly matching TRBD1 (6 bases). The V end was cut by 4 bases, the J end by 1 base, with 11 bases between. Germline V gene data show CDR1 as MRHNA and CDR2 as SNTAGT. The CDR3 has 15 residues. The DNA for the CDR3 is TGTGCCAGCAGTGTATTACAGGGTGCCAAAAACATTCAGTACTTC. This encodes CASSVLQGAKNIQYF.

The table lists this clone with a count of one. This chain uses TRBV6-5 with TRBJ1-5; TRBD1 matches 7 bases. Germline V gene lookup returns CDR1 MNHEY and CDR2 SVGAGI. V lost 10 bases, J lost 6 bases, and 12 bases stayed unmatched. This CDR3 spans 14 amino acids. CDR3 nucleotides: TGTGCCACCGACGATTCAGACAGGGCTCAGCCCCAGCATTTT. This encodes CATDDSDRAQPQHF.

The CDR3 loop reads CASSGQGRYYGYTF. The CDR3, as DNA: TGTGCCAGCAGTGGACAGGGGCGGTACTATGGCTACACCTTC. The chain employs TRBV6-5 and TRBJ1-2, with 9 bases aligning to TRBD1. Germline CDR1 and CDR2: MNHEY and SVGAGI. CDR3 length: 14 amino acids. The ends lost 5 bases at V and 3 bases at J; junction bases unmatched: 4.